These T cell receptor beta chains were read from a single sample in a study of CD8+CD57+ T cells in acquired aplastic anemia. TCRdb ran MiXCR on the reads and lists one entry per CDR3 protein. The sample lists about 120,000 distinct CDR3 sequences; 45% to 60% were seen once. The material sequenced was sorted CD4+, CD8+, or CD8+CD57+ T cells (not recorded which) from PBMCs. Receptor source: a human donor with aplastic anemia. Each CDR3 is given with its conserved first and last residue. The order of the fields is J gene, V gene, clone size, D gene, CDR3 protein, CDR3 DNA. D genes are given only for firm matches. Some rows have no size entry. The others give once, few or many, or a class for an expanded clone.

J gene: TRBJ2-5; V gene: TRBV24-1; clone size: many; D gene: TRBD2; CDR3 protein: CATKWGGETQYF; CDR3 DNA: TGTGCCACCAAGTGGGGGGGGGAGACCCAGTACTTC
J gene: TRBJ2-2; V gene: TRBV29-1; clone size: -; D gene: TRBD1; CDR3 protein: CSVGETGAHTGELFF; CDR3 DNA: TGCAGCGTTGGCGAGACAGGGGCTCACACCGGGGAGCTGTTTTTT
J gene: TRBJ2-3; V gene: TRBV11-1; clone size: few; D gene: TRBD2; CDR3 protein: CASSLDPSGGGDTQYF; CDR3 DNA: TGTGCCAGCAGCTTAGACCCGAGCGGGGGGGGAGATACGCAGTATTTT
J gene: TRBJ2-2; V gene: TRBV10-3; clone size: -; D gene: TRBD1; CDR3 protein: CAISETTGGLFF; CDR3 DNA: TGTGCCATCAGTGAGACGACAGGGGGTCTGTTTTTT
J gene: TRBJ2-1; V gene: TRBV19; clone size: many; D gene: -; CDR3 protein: CASTVGITGDEQFF; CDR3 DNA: TGTGCCAGTACCGTCGGGATCACCGGCGATGAGCAGTTCTTC
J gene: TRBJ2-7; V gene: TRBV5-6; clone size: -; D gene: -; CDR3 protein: CASSFWGYEQYF; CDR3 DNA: TGTGCCAGCAGCTTCTGGGGATACGAGCAGTACTTC
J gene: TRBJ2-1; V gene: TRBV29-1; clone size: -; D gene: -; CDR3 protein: CSVTRQGSYNEQFF; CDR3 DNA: TGCAGCGTTACTCGGCAGGGATCCTACAATGAGCAGTTCTTC
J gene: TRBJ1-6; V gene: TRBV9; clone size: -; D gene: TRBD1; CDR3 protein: CASGQGHWDADNSPLHF; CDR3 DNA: TGTGCCAGCGGACAGGGCCACTGGGATGCCGATAATTCACCCCTCCACTTT
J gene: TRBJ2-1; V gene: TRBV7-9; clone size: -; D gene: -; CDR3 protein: CASAPGERQFF; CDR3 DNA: TGTGCCAGCGCCCCTGGAGAAAGGCAGTTCTTC
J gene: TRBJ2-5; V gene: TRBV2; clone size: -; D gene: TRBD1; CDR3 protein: CASSVGTGDGETQDF; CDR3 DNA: TGTGCCAGCAGTGTAGGGACAGGGGATGGAGAGACCCAGGACTTC
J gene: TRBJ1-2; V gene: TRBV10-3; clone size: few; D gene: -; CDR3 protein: CAIRADTNYGYTF; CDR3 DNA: TGTGCCATCAGGGCAGATACTAACTATGGCTACACCTTC
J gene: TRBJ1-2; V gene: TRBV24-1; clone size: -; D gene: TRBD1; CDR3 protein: CATSDGTGARGYTF; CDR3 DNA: TGTGCCACCAGTGATGGGACAGGGGCGCGGGGCTACACCTTC
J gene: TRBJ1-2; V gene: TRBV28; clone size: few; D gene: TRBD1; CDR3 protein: CASSYRGLYGYTF; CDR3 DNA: TGTGCCAGCAGTTACAGGGGCCTCTATGGCTACACCTTC
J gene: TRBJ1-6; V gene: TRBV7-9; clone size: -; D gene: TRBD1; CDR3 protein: CASSLDRGPLHF; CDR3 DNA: TGTGCCAGCAGCTTAGACAGGGGTCCCCTCCACTTT
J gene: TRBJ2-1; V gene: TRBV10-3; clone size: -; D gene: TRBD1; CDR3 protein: CAISELGGLYYNEQFF; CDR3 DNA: TGTGCCATCAGTGAGCTAGGGGGCCTCTACTACAATGAGCAGTTCTTC
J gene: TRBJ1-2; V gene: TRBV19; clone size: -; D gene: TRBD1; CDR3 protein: CASSPGTGNYGYTF; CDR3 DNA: TGTGCCAGTAGTCCGGGGACAGGAAACTATGGCTACACCTTC
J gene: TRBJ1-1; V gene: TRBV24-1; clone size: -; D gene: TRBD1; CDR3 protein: CATSDRTGGNTEAFF; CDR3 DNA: TGTGCCACCAGTGATCGGACAGGGGGAAACACTGAAGCTTTCTTT
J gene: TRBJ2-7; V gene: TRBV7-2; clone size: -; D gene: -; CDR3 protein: CASSLALVYEQYF; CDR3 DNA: TGTGCCAGCAGCTTAGCTCTCGTCTACGAGCAGTACTTC